These 25 T cell receptor beta chains share one sample of origin, sequenced in a study of Graves' ophthalmopathy and Graves' hyperthyroidism. Amplified TCR beta CDR3 regions were obtained using RNA transcripts as template. RT-PCR with HTBI primers came first, then second-round multiplex PCR. TCRdb ran MiXCR on the multiplex PCR reads and lists one entry per CDR3 protein. The sample holds hundreds of thousands of distinct CDR3 sequences, 15% seen once. The sample comprised peripheral blood. The receptors come from a young woman with stable Graves' hyperthyroidism.

This clonotype has ten or more counts. The gene calls are TRBV5-1 and TRBJ2-5; 7 bases agree with TRBD2. V shed 2 bases and J 3 bases; nucleotides not matched to a gene: 7. Germline lookup yields CDR1 SGHRS and CDR2 YFSETQ. The CDR3 totals 15 residues. The CDR3 DNA reads TGCGCCAGCAGCTTCTGGGGAGGGGAAAAAGAGACCCAGTACTTC. The encoded protein is CASSFWGGEKETQYF.

As concerns this clonotype: The CDR3 does not end in the conserved phenylalanine or tryptophan, so this is likely a read error. The chain couples TRBV7-9 to TRBJ2-7, with D perhaps matching TRBD2 (5 bases). Germline CDR1 reads SEHNR; CDR2 reads FQNEAQ (reference sequence). V dropped 1 base and J dropped 3 bases, with 13 bases sitting between them. The CDR3 loop spans 15 amino acids. This CDR3 is CASSLVGGFLYEQYL. Here the CDR3 DNA reads TGTGCCAGCAGCTTAGTTGGAGGATTCCTCTACGAGCAGTACTTA.

In its sample, this clonotype was seen a few times. The rearrangement links TRBV9 to TRBJ2-2; D is uncertain. The CDR3 runs 14 residues. V was clipped by 0 bases and J by 5 bases, with 8 bases between them. Germline V gives CDR1 SGDLS, CDR2 YYNGEE. CDR3 bases: TGTGCCAGCAGCGTAGGGTCTGGGACCGGGGAGCTGTTTTTT. Protein: CASSVGSGTGELFF.

This chain connects TRBV6-1 to TRBJ1-2; 9 bases are a match to TRBD1. This CDR3 spans 15 amino acids. J gave up 4 bases and V 6 bases, and 9 bases lay outside the gene matches. The germline CDR1 and CDR2 sequences are MNHNS and SASEGT. The CDR3 sequence is CASRPGTGSAYGYTF. CDR3 DNA: TGTGCCAGCAGACCCGGGACAGGGAGCGCCTATGGCTACACCTTC.

This clonotype was seen a handful of times. The chain uses TRBV9 and TRBJ2-2, with 7 bases identical to TRBD2. V trimming: 0 bases; J trimming: 2 bases; junction bases outside the gene matches: 7. The V gene's germline CDR1 is SGDLS and CDR2 YYNGEE. This CDR3 spans 17 amino acids. CDR3 sequence (DNA): TGTGCCAGCAGCGTAGTTGGGCTAGCGGCAAACACCGGGGAGCTGTTTTTT. This sequence encodes CASSVVGLAANTGELFF.

The chain carries TRBV2 and TRBJ2-7, with D possibly called TRBD1 or TRBD2 (6 bases each). This CDR3 has 16 amino acids. Germline assignment: CDR1 SNHLY and CDR2 FYNNEI. V lost 5 bases, J lost 2 bases, and 19 bases lay in between. CDR3 sequence reads: CASSRARGTRTYEQYF. DNA for the CDR3: TGTGCCAGCAGTAGGGCTAGGGGGACTCGTACCTACGAGCAGTACTTC. Filled out from reference TRBV2 and TRBJ2-7, the complete variable domain reads EPEVTQTPSHQVTQMGQEVILRCVPISNHLYFYWYRQILGQKVEFLVSFYNNEISEKSEIFDDQFSVERPDGSNFTLKIRSTKLEDSAMYFCASSRARGTRTYEQYFGPGTRLTVT.

The V and J genes are TRBV30 and TRBJ1-6; D might be TRBD1 (5 bases). Looked up from germline, CDR1 is GTSNPN and CDR2 is SVGIG (reference sequence). CDR3 length: 13 residues. V lost 2 bases to trimming and J lost 10 bases, with 12 bases between them. The CDR3 here is CAWSSGPQSPLHF. The CDR3 coding sequence is TGTGCCTGGAGTTCGGGACCCCAATCACCCCTCCACTTT.

V usage is TRBV12-3 or TRBV12-4 and J usage is TRBJ2-5; TRBD2 matches at 7 bases. The CDR3 sequence is 14 residues long. V lost 6 bases and J lost 1; bases outside the gene matches: 5. CDR3 sequence (DNA): TGTGCCAGCAGCCTCGGGACTATCCAAGAGACCCAGTACTTC. Translated, it gives CASSLGTIQETQYF.

This clonotype has ten or more counts. The CDR3 nucleotides read TGTGCCAGCAGCCCCCTTGAGGCAGACGGAGCTTTCTTT. Translation gives CASSPLEADGAFF. The J gene is TRBJ1-1, the V gene TRBV14; the D is unclear. V was pared by 4 bases and J by 10 bases, with 16 bases between. Germline CDR1 reads SGHDN; CDR2 reads FVKESK. The CDR3 contains 13 residues.

This clonotype was seen many times. The gene calls are TRBV11-3 and TRBJ1-2; 7 bases map to TRBD1. V lost 6 bases, J lost 3 bases, and 7 bases stayed unmatched. Germline loops: CDR1 SGHNT, CDR2 YENEEA. The CDR3 covers 14 residues. The CDR3 coding sequence is TGTGCCAGCAGTCCCCCGACAGGGTACTATGGCTACACCTTC. Protein: CASSPPTGYYGYTF.

The table lists this clonotype with many counts. V is TRBV6-8 and J is TRBJ2-7; 7 nucleotides align to TRBD1. The CDR3 is 15 amino acids. V trimming: 0 bases; J trimming: 3 bases; junction bases outside the gene matches: 5. Germline V lookup: CDR1 MNHGY, CDR2 SAAAGT. The CDR3 spells CASSYSQGEGYEQYF. The CDR3 region has the DNA TGTGCCAGCAGTTACTCTCAGGGGGAAGGCTACGAGCAGTACTTC.

This clonotype was recorded a few times. The chain combines TRBV5-1 with TRBJ2-7; perhaps TRBD1 as D (6 bases). The CDR3 sequence is 16 residues long. V lost 4 bases and J 2 bases, leaving 19 bases between the germline ends. Germline CDR1 reads SGHRS; CDR2 reads YFSETQ. CDR3 in DNA: TGCGCCAGCAGCCCCTTGCATGGGACATTAACCTACGAGCAGTACTTC. Protein sequence: CASSPLHGTLTYEQYF. Full variable domain (rest looked up from reference TRBV5-1 and TRBJ2-7): KAGVTQTPRYLIKTRGQQVTLSCSPISGHRSVSWYQQTPGQGLQFLFEYFSETQRNKGNFPGRFSGRQFSNSRSEMNVSTLELGDSALYLCASSPLHGTLTYEQYFGPGTRLTVT.

This clonotype was found a few times. The rearrangement joins TRBV6-1 to TRBJ1-6, with D possibly matching TRBD1 (6 bases). CDR1 and CDR2 from the germline V gene are MNHNS and SASEGT. The CDR3 is 16 amino acids. V shed 7 bases and J shed 9 bases, with 22 bases lying between them. The CDR3 here is CASTGQGPQGGSPLHF. The CDR3 DNA reads TGTGCCAGCACCGGCCAGGGGCCTCAAGGGGGTTCACCCCTCCACTTT.

This clonotype was seen at least ten times. V gene TRBV6-1 combines with J gene TRBJ1-1, with unresolved D. Trimming stripped 1 base from V and 4 bases from J, with 13 bases between. Germline V gives CDR1 MNHNS, CDR2 SASEGT. There are 15 residues in the CDR3. Written as DNA, the CDR3 is TGTGCCAGCAGTGAAGAGAGAGCCCTGGGCACTGAAGCTTTCTTT. Translating gives CASSEERALGTEAFF.

With regard to this clonotype: A much larger clone lies one base from this, so it may be a read error. The CDR3 reads CSVEACGRPGTYGYTF. The DNA of the CDR3 is TGCAGCGTTGAAGCGTGCGGGAGGCCAGGAACTTATGGCTACACCTTC. The V gene is TRBV29-1, the J gene TRBJ1-2; the D is unclear. The CDR3 length is 16 residues. V was trimmed by 1 base and J by 5 bases, leaving 20 bases between them. Germline V gene lookup returns CDR1 SQVTM and CDR2 ANQGSEA. Full variable domain (outside the CDR3, taken from reference TRBV29-1 and TRBJ1-2): SAVISQKPSRDICQRGTSLTIQCQVDSQVTMMFWYRQQPGQSLTLIATANQGSEATYESGFVIDKFPISRPNLTFSTLTVSNMSPEDSSIYLCSVEACGRPGTYGYTFGSGTRLTVV.

The chain joins TRBV10-3 to TRBJ1-2; maybe TRBD1 (6 bases). The V end lost 4 bases, the J end lost 7 bases, and 13 bases lay between the germline ends. The CDR3 totals 13 residues. Germline V gene lookup returns CDR1 ENHRY and CDR2 SYGVKD. CDR3 DNA sequence: TGTGCCATCAGTGTGGACAGTTCATTTGGCTACACCTTC. It yields the protein CAISVDSSFGYTF.

As to this clonotype: Since a much larger clone is just one base distant, this may be a read error. This rearrangement joins TRBV5-5 to TRBJ1-1; no clear D. This CDR3 spans 13 amino acids. CDR1 SGHKS and CDR2 YYEKEE come from the germline V gene (reference sequence). The chain's CDR3 is CVSMGLWNTEAFF. In DNA form, the CDR3 reads TGTGTCAGCATGGGGTTGTGGAACACTGAAGCTTTCTTT.

For this clonotype: A much larger clone is a single base away; this may be a read error. This chain joins TRBV5-6 and TRBJ2-2; 9 bases fit TRBD1. This CDR3 region has 17 residues. Germline lookup yields CDR1 SGHDT and CDR2 YYEEEE. CDR3 loop: CASSLGPQGANAGELFF. The CDR3 DNA sequence: TGTGCCAGCAGCTTGGGACCACAGGGGGCGAACGCCGGGGAGCTGTTTTTT.

In this sample, this clonotype turned up many times. The DNA of the CDR3 is TGCGCCAGCAGCCAATTCTCTTCTAGGGAGACCCAGTACTTC. It encodes CASSQFSSRETQYF. The rearrangement uses TRBV4-1 and TRBJ2-5; D remains unclear. This CDR3 region has 14 residues. From germline, CDR1 is MGHRA and CDR2 YSYEKL. The germline V and J ends were trimmed by 2 bases and 5 bases, with 12 bases remaining between them.

In its sample, this clonotype was seen many times. V and J are TRBV6-5 and TRBJ1-1, with D possibly being TRBD1 (5 bases). CDR1 is MNHEY and CDR2 is SVGAGI in the germline V gene. Trimming took off 8 bases at V and 1 base at J, with 14 bases between the two ends. This CDR3 has 14 amino acids. CDR3 nucleotides: TGTGCCAGCCGATACCCCCAGGGGAACACTGAAGCTTTCTTT. This translates into CASRYPQGNTEAFF.

This clonotype showed up many times. J is TRBJ2-7 and V is TRBV27, with a possible D match to TRBD1 (6 bases). Trimming took 8 bases from V and 1 from J, leaving 18 bases between them. The germline CDR1 and CDR2 sequences are MNHEY and SMNVEV (reference sequence). CDR3 size: 15 residues. This CDR3 reads CASRIEQGWSYEQYF. CDR3 nucleotide sequence: TGTGCCAGCCGCATCGAACAGGGATGGTCCTACGAGCAGTACTTC.

Ten or more counts support this clonotype. The rearrangement links TRBV6-1 to TRBJ1-2, with TRBD1 as a possible D gene (6 bases). V was cut by 6 bases and J by 12 bases, with 17 bases left in between. The CDR3 is 12 residues long. Germline assignment: CDR1 MNHNS and CDR2 SASEGT. Here the CDR3 reads CASSSPQGTDTF. The CDR3 DNA reads as TGTGCCAGCAGCTCCCCACAGGGAACGGACACCTTC.

This clonotype has ten or more counts. The rearrangement links TRBV6-4 to TRBJ2-2; 9 bases line up with TRBD2. Germline V gene data show CDR1 as MRHNA and CDR2 as SNTAGT. This CDR3 comprises 14 residues. V lost 4 bases, J lost 3 bases, and 0 bases stayed unmatched. The DNA for the CDR3 is TGTGCCAGCAGTGTAGCGGGGGACACCGGGGAGCTGTTTTTT. This codes for CASSVAGDTGELFF.

This clonotype was counted at least ten times. This chain uses TRBV7-3 with TRBJ1-1; D is uncertain. The germline V and J ends were trimmed by 5 bases and 2 bases, with 9 bases remaining between them. The germline V gene has CDR1 SGHTA and CDR2 FQGTGA. This CDR3 has 13 amino acids. For the CDR3, the DNA is TGTGCCAGCAGCGCAATACAAAACACTGAAGCTTTCTTT. This codes for CASSAIQNTEAFF.

V usage is TRBV3-1 and J usage is TRBJ1-5, with a weak D call TRBD1 (5 bases). The CDR3 has 15 residues. The germline CDR1 and CDR2 sequences are LGHDT and YNNKEL (reference sequence). Trimming pared 0 bases from V and 3 bases from J, leaving 9 bases between. This chain's CDR3 is CASSQEGGLNQPQHF. Here the CDR3 DNA reads TGTGCCAGCAGCCAAGAGGGGGGTCTCAATCAGCCCCAGCATTTT.